A selection of T cell receptor beta chains follows, all from one sample in a study of blood T cell repertoires in COVID-19. Sequencing used immunoSEQ multiplex PCR; TCRdb keeps in-frame clones, though not all of them. The data show approximately 180,000 clones, over 75% seen once. The sequenced sample consisted of PBMCs or T cells enriched from blood (not recorded which). The receptors originated from a human donor with acute COVID-19. The donor label of this sample is uncertain. The CDR3 runs from the conserved cysteine through the conserved F or W. D genes are given only for firm matches. Some rows have no size entry. The others give once, few or many, or a class for an expanded clone.

CDR3 protein,CDR3 DNA,clone size,V gene,J gene,D gene
CASSQVTNFNTEAFF,TGCGCCAGCAGCCAAGTAACCAACTTTAACACTGAAGCTTTCTTT,many,TRBV4-1,TRBJ1-1,NA
CASSQHAGTATYEQYF,TGTGCCAGCAGCCAACATGCCGGGACAGCTACCTACGAGCAGTACTTC,NA,TRBV4-2,TRBJ2-7,TRBD1
CAISDVGKNNEKLFF,TGTGCCATCAGTGACGTCGGGAAAAATAATGAAAAACTGTTTTTT,few,TRBV10-3,TRBJ1-4,NA
CAISELGRGLLSGNTIYF,TGTGCCATCAGTGAGCTCGGCCGGGGACTCCTCTCTGGAAACACCATATATTTT,NA,TRBV10-3,TRBJ1-3,NA
CASSESLRTGVYSNQPQHF,TGTGCCAGCAGTGAATCGTTAAGGACAGGGGTCTATAGCAATCAGCCCCAGCATTTT,NA,TRBV2,TRBJ1-5,TRBD1
CASFSQVTRTGNYNEQFF,TGTGCCAGCTTCTCTCAGGTTACCAGGACAGGGAATTACAATGAGCAGTTCTTC,once,TRBV28,TRBJ2-1,TRBD1
CASSSYRVYEQYF,TGTGCCAGCAGTTCCTACAGGGTCTACGAGCAGTACTTC,few,TRBV6-2/TRBV6-3,TRBJ2-7,NA
CASSHVVRQIYEQYF,TGCGCCAGCAGCCATGTCGTGAGACAAATCTACGAGCAGTACTTC,NA,TRBV4-1,TRBJ2-7,NA
CATSDWTGKEDTQYF,TGTGCCACCAGTGATTGGACAGGGAAAGAAGATACGCAGTATTTT,once,TRBV24-1,TRBJ2-3,TRBD1
CASNPSGGANYGYTF,TGTGCCAGCAACCCATCAGGGGGCGCGAACTATGGCTACACCTTC,NA,TRBV7-2,TRBJ1-2,TRBD1
CASGGSNQPQHF,TGTGCCAGCGGGGGGAGCAATCAGCCCCAGCATTTT,NA,TRBV6-5,TRBJ1-5,NA
CASSLDLSGNTIYF,TGTGCCAGCAGCCTAGACCTCTCTGGAAACACCATATATTTT,NA,TRBV3-1/TRBV3-2,TRBJ1-3,NA
CASSLTTTGELFF,TGTGCCAGCAGTTTAACTACCACCGGGGAGCTGTTTTTT,NA,TRBV3-1/TRBV3-2,TRBJ2-2,NA
CASSMWLAGDNEQFF,TGTGCCAGTAGTATGTGGCTAGCGGGGGACAATGAGCAGTTCTTC,NA,TRBV19,TRBJ2-1,TRBD2
CASSLNQGALSDTQYF,TGTGCCAGCAGCTTAAATCAGGGGGCCCTGTCAGATACGCAGTATTTT,NA,TRBV7-9,TRBJ2-3,TRBD1
CASSVGPGGISEQYF,TGTGCCAGCAGCGTGGGACCCGGAGGAATTTCCGAGCAGTACTTC,NA,TRBV5-5,TRBJ2-7,NA
CASSLQTGGSGELFF,TGTGCCAGCAGCTTACAGACGGGGGGGTCCGGGGAGCTGTTTTTT,NA,TRBV7-2,TRBJ2-2,TRBD2
CASSFGPTGNYGYTF,TGTGCCAGCAGCTTTGGACCGACAGGAAACTATGGCTACACCTTC,once,TRBV7-3,TRBJ1-2,NA
CASSEGPYYGYTF,TGTGCCAGCAGTGAGGGGCCATACTATGGCTACACCTTC,NA,TRBV2,TRBJ1-2,NA
CASSLTLSGESGDTGELFF,TGTGCCAGCAGCTTAACGTTGTCAGGGGAGTCGGGTGATACCGGGGAGCTGTTTTTT,NA,TRBV7-3,TRBJ2-2,NA
CASRDPGTLSYEQYF,TGTGCCAGCAGAGACCCTGGGACACTCTCCTACGAGCAGTACTTC,NA,TRBV6-5,TRBJ2-7,NA
CASSPGLAGGASETQYF,TGTGCCAGCAGCCCGGGACTAGCGGGGGGGGCATCAGAGACCCAGTACTTC,once,TRBV7-8,TRBJ2-5,TRBD2
CASSSLYPYGYTF,TGTGCCAGCAGCTCCCTATACCCCTATGGCTACACCTTC,NA,TRBV7-2,TRBJ1-2,NA
CASSYDRVFSGNTIYF,TGTGCCAGCAGTTATGACCGGGTCTTCTCTGGAAACACCATATATTTT,NA,TRBV2,TRBJ1-3,NA
CASSLEQGPLGADTQYF,TGCGCCAGCAGCTTGGAACAGGGGCCGCTAGGGGCAGATACGCAGTATTTT,NA,TRBV5-1,TRBJ2-3,TRBD1
CASSRGGTGNNEQFF,TGTGCCAGCAGCCGGGGCGGGACAGGTAACAATGAGCAGTTCTTC,once,TRBV5-4,TRBJ2-1,TRBD1
CASSVEGENTEAFF,TGTGCCAGCAGCGTAGAGGGGGAGAACACTGAAGCTTTCTTT,NA,TRBV9,TRBJ1-1,NA
CASSLRVGTIAPNTEAFF,TGTGCCAGTAGCCTACGTGTAGGGACAATCGCCCCGAACACTGAAGCTTTCTTT,NA,TRBV19,TRBJ1-1,NA
CASRGLQGSQPQHF,TGTGCCAGCAGGGGACTTCAGGGATCTCAGCCCCAGCATTTT,NA,TRBV2,TRBJ1-5,NA
CASSPQVNEKLFF,TGTGCCAGCAGCCCGCAGGTTAATGAAAAACTGTTTTTT,NA,TRBV7-9,TRBJ1-4,NA
CASSPSGGPSGNTIYF,TGTGCCAGCAGTCCCTCAGGGGGGCCCTCTGGAAACACCATATATTTT,NA,TRBV7-2,TRBJ1-3,TRBD1
CAWSSSGGGYEQYF,TGTGCCTGGAGTTCCTCGGGAGGGGGCTACGAGCAGTACTTC,once,TRBV30,TRBJ2-7,TRBD2
CASSQRGGRETQYF,TGCGCCAGCAGCCAAAGGGGGGGGAGGGAGACCCAGTACTTC,NA,TRBV4-1,TRBJ2-5,NA
CASTRTDLAGHSYNEQFF,TGTGCCAGCACCCGGACCGATCTAGCGGGTCACTCCTACAATGAGCAGTTCTTC,NA,TRBV7-2,TRBJ2-1,TRBD2
CASSFRQGPGNTIYF,TGTGCCAGCAGCTTTAGACAGGGACCTGGAAACACCATATATTTT,NA,TRBV5-6,TRBJ1-3,TRBD1